This T cell receptor beta chain was recorded in a study of blood T cell repertoires in COVID-19. Overall study context: Donors in the United States, Italy and Spain gave samples during acute or convalescent COVID-19. PBMCs, B-cell-depleted T cells, or T cells were the source of the cDNA or gDNA that made up the material.

Clones were read by immunoSEQ multiplex PCR, and TCRdb kept only the in-frame ones, dropping some. In the table there are under 300,000 clones, 84% of which are singletons. Germline V gene sequence: CDR1 LNHDA, CDR2 SQIVND (reference sequence). The CDR3 runs 16 residues. V gave up 0 bases and J gave up 3 bases, with 12 bases separating them. A single count supports this clone. The V and J genes are TRBV19 and TRBJ1-5, with D tentatively TRBD1 (6 bases). The clonotype was recovered from a man in his fifties or sixties with acute or convalescent COVID-19. Sequencing was carried out using peripheral blood. The CDR3 loop is CASSIEGGHINQPQHF. For the CDR3, the DNA is TGTGCCAGTAGTATAGAGGGGGGGCATATCAATCAGCCCCAGCATTTT.